Listed below are T cell receptor beta chains from one sample, sequenced in a study of T cell repertoires in cytomegalovirus infection. TCRdb fed the reads into MiXCR, producing one record per CDR3 protein. This table holds around 900,000 distinct CDR3 sequences, roughly 31% found once. For these TCRs, the target antigens are not known. The sample in question was cultured CD8+ T cells from PBMCs, obtained from culture after CMV antigen stimulation. These receptors were collected from a human donor in good health (CMV status not recorded). Some clones in this sample may be carry-over from other donors' samples. CDR3s leave out the opening cysteine and the closing phenylalanine or tryptophan. Each record gives: V gene, CDR3 protein.

TRBV2 | ASSESRTGAWDEQF
TRBV7-6 | ASSSLPPGDSYNEQF
TRBV4-3 | ASRGQPDPNEQF
TRBV6-2/TRBV6-3 | ASSYTMDSGLKGYT
TRBV4-3 | ASSQGPYEAF
TRBV11-3 | ASSRTEYYEQY
TRBV7-9 | ASSSWATITNYGYT
TRBV27 | ASSPHLGLAATQY
TRBV10-2 | ATRKEGPSTGELF
TRBV9 | ASSPDWRGVSYEQY
TRBV6-5 | ASTQGESQPQH
TRBV19 | ASTHRNNQPQH
TRBV2 | ASSVRTSYGPHIQY
TRBV7-8 | ASSFPTGGSLSGNTIY
TRBV7-6 | ASRPNPGEIPFETQY
TRBV28 | ASTGTSGGETQY
TRBV7-9 | ASSSLGGASYEQY
TRBV6-5 | ASSYPGTGGTDTQY
TRBV6-5 | ASTEGGYETQY
TRBV4-1 | ASSLPGQGPYNEQF
TRBV5-1 | ANSTDSRRYGYT
TRBV5-1 | ASGVSGPGDEQF
TRBV19 | ASSIGEGHSYEQY
TRBV27 | ASSLVGQKGNEQF
TRBV19 | ASSPNGYVHNEQF
TRBV7-9 | ASIVGDTQETQY
TRBV27 | ASSWTGVNEQF
TRBV29-1 | SIEDRVGRQETQY
TRBV28 | ASNPTGFSEGYT
TRBV19 | ASSTTSSGYYEQY
TRBV2 | ASMGTSGGRPYNERF
TRBV19 | ASSIDAIAGALFYNEQF
TRBV7-3 | ASSQPGDTQY
TRBV24-1 | ATSDSHRGTTEAF
TRBV20-1 | SAQFGGAYNEQF
TRBV12-3/TRBV12-4 | ASSFPRLYGYT
TRBV10-2 | ASSEVRTGGPYGYT
TRBV14 | ASSQPRGPGSKNIQY
TRBV20-1 | SAPGAGITEAF
TRBV5-1 | ASSLVGLGPFQETQY
TRBV15 | ATSDRDRAATGELF
TRBV4-2 | ASSQGKDSPLH
TRBV10-1 | ASSATRGGRTDTQY
TRBV6-5 | ASSYSQGRTANEKLF
TRBV7-6 | ANSSWAGELF